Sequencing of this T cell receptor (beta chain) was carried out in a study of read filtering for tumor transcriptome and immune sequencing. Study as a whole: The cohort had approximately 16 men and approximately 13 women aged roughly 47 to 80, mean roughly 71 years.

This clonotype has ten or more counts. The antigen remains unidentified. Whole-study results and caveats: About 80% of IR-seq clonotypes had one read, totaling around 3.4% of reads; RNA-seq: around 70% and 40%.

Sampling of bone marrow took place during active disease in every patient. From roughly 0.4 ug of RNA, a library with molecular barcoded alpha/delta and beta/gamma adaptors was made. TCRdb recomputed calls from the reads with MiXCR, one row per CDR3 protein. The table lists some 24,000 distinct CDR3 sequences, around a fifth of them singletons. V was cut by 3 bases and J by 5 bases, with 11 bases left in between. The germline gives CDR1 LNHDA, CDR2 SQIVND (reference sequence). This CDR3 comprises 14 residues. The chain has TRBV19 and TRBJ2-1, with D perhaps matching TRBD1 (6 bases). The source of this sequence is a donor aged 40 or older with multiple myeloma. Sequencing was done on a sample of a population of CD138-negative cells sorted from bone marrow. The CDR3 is CASSIGDNHNEQFF. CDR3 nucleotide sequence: TGTGCCAGTAGTATTGGGGACAACCACAATGAGCAGTTCTTC. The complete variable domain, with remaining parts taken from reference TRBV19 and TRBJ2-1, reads DGGITQSPKYLFRKEGQNVTLSCEQNLNHDAMYWYRQDPGQGLRLIYYSQIVNDFQKGDIAEGYSVSREKKESFPLTVTSAQKNPTAFYLCASSIGDNHNEQFFGPGTRLTVL.